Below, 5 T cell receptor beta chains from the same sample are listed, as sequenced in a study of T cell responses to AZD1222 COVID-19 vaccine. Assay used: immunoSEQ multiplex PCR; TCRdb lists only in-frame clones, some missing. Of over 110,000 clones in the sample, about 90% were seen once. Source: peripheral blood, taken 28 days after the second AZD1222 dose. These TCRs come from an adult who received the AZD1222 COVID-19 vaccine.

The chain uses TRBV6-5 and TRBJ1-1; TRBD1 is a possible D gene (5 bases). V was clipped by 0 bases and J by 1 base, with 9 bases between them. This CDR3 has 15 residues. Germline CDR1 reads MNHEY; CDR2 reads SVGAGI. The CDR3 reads CASSYSGVENTEAFF. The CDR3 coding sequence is TGTGCCAGCAGTTACTCGGGGGTTGAGAACACTGAAGCTTTCTTT.

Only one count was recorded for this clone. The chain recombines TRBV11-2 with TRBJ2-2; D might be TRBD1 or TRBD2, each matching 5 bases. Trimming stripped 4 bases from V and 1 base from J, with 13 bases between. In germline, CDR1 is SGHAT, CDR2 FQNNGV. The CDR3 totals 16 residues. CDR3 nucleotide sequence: TGTGCCAGCAGCTGGGGGAGTGGTGGGAACACCGGGGAGCTGTTTTTT. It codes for CASSWGSGGNTGELFF.

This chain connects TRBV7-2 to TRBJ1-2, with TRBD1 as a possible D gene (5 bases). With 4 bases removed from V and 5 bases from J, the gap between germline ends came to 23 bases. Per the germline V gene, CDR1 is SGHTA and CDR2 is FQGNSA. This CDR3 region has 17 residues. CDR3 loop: CASSSRRDIKQSYGYTF. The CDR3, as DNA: TGTGCCAGCAGCTCTCGCAGGGATATAAAGCAATCTTATGGCTACACCTTC.

CDR3 region: CASQPDANTEAFF. The CDR3 nucleotides read TGTGCCAGCCAACCTGACGCGAACACTGAAGCTTTCTTT. The rearrangement joins TRBV7-9 to TRBJ1-1; D is unclear. Trimming stripped 8 bases from V and 1 base from J, with 11 bases between. Germline-derived CDR1 and CDR2 are SEHNR and FQNEAQ (reference sequence). There are 13 residues in the CDR3.

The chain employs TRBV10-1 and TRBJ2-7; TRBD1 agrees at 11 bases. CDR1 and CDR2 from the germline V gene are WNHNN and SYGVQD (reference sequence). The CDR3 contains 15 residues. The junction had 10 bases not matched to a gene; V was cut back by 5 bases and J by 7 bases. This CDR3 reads CASSTRTGGREEQYF. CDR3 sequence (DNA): TGCGCCAGCAGTACTCGGACAGGGGGCCGGGAAGAGCAGTACTTC.